The clone carrying this TCR beta chain was counted ten times or more. Its antigen remains unknown. Germline V gene lookup returns CDR1 MGHDK and CDR2 SYGVNS. Trimming removed 6 bases from V and 3 bases from J, with 8 bases in between. The CDR3 loop spans 12 amino acids. The source of the sample is a study of CD8 T cells in ankylosing spondylitis. TCRdb passed the 5' RACE reads through MiXCR, listing each CDR3 protein once. The data show 150,000 to 200,000 distinct CDR3 sequences, roughly 13% seen once. General study points: As reported, disease-linked clones showed significant enrichment in matched ankylosing spondylitis synovial fluid. What appeared characteristic of ankylosing spondylitis blood was a TCR beta motif of several highly homologous variants. Researchers report that disease-linked clones proved CD8+ and relatively rare in peripheral blood.

The origin of this receptor is a male donor with ankylosing spondylitis or in good health (not recorded which). The sequencing sample was made of blood, either unsorted or a sorted T cell fraction (not recorded which). V gene TRBV25-1 combines with J gene TRBJ1-1; a possible D gene is TRBD1 (6 bases). This chain's CDR3 is CASRTGYTEAFF. The CDR3 coding sequence is TGTGCCAGCAGAACAGGGTACACTGAAGCTTTCTTT.